A single sample is the source of the 18 T cell receptor beta chains below, sequenced in a study of T-cell reconstitution after alpha-beta-depleted transplantation in children. Using unique molecular identifiers, the investigators prepared the TCRbeta library. From the PCR reads, TCRdb called clonotypes with MiXCR, one entry per CDR3 protein. The sample records 350,000 to 450,000 distinct CDR3 sequences, roughly 22% being singletons. The sequences come from PBMCs from the stem cell graft donor, collected from the stem cell graft. These receptors were taken from a human donor who donated a stem cell graft to a child with acute myeloid leukemia.

V and J are TRBV5-1 and TRBJ2-3; 9 bases align to TRBD2. Germline V gene data show CDR1 as SGHRS and CDR2 as YFSETQ. The CDR3 is made up of 16 amino acids. The trim removed 4 bases at V and 0 bases at J, leaving 6 bases unmatched. In nucleotides, the CDR3 is TGCGCCAGCAGCGGGGGTGGGACTAGCAGCACAGATACGCAGTATTTT. It specifies CASSGGGTSSTDTQYF.

The chain is built from TRBV6-4 and TRBJ2-3; possible D gene TRBD2, 5 bases. V was trimmed by 6 bases and J by 2 bases, leaving 12 bases between them. The CDR3 has 14 amino acids. Germline CDR1 and CDR2: MRHNA and SNTAGT. Here the CDR3 reads CASSVTGNTDTQYF. The CDR3 nucleotides read TGTGCCAGCAGCGTAACGGGGAACACAGATACGCAGTATTTT.

This clonotype came up a few times. The V gene is TRBV7-2, the J gene TRBJ2-5; 7 nucleotides line up with TRBD1. Per germline, CDR1 SGHTA and CDR2 FQGNSA. J gave up 1 base and V 5 bases, and 7 bases lay outside the gene matches. CDR3 length: 15 amino acids. As DNA, the CDR3 is TGTGCCAGCAGCCCGACGCGGACAGGCCAAGAGACCCAGTACTTC. This gives the protein CASSPTRTGQETQYF.

This clonotype appeared a few times. The rearrangement links TRBV12-3 or TRBV12-4 to TRBJ1-1; D gene unclear. Trimming removed 7 bases at V and 1 base at J, with 10 bases between. The CDR3 is made up of 13 amino acids. The CDR3 bases are TGTGCCAGCAACCTGTTCAGGAACACTGAAGCTTTCTTT. It translates to CASNLFRNTEAFF.

This clonotype showed up many times. This rearrangement joins TRBV27 to TRBJ2-7; D is uncertain. The germline CDR1 and CDR2 sequences are MNHEY and SMNVEV (reference sequence). There are 13 residues in the CDR3. Trimming removed 3 bases at V and 2 bases at J, with 8 bases between. The CDR3 here is CASSFAVTYEQYF. Here the CDR3 DNA reads TGTGCCAGCAGTTTCGCCGTCACCTACGAGCAGTACTTC.

The chain has TRBV4-3 and TRBJ2-3, with D hard to call. The V gene's germline CDR1 is LGHNA and CDR2 YSLEER. Trimming cost V 0 bases and J 1 base, with 8 bases left between them. CDR3 size: 15 residues. CDR3 amino acids: CASSQDLEGTDTQYF. The CDR3 nucleotides read TGCGCCAGCAGCCAAGATTTAGAGGGCACAGATACGCAGTATTTT.

This clonotype was seen at least ten times. CDR3 DNA: TGTGCCAGCAGTTCCCTGAGGGTGTACACAGATACGCAGTATTTT. Its translation is CASSSLRVYTDTQYF. V is TRBV12-3 or TRBV12-4 and J is TRBJ2-3; D may be TRBD2 (5 bases). V was shortened by 4 bases and J by 2 bases, with 13 bases between the two germline ends. CDR3 length: 15 amino acids.

V gene TRBV12-3 or TRBV12-4 combines with J gene TRBJ2-1; 10 bases are shared with TRBD2. The ends lost 6 bases at V and 7 bases at J; junction bases unmatched: 15. This CDR3 region has 17 residues. CDR3 residues: CASSRNGASGGLNEQFF. DNA of the CDR3: TGTGCCAGCAGCCGAAACGGGGCTAGCGGGGGCTTAAATGAGCAGTTCTTC.

In its sample, this clonotype was seen many times. The CDR3 loop reads CASSPGQNYGYTF. The CDR3 DNA follows: TGCGCCAGCAGCCCGGGACAGAACTATGGCTACACCTTC. This chain links TRBV5-1 with TRBJ1-2, with TRBD1 identical over 7 bases. Germline V lookup: CDR1 SGHRS, CDR2 YFSETQ. This CDR3 spans 13 amino acids. Trimming cost V 4 bases and J 2 bases; bases outside gene matches: 2.

This clonotype has only a few counts. This sequence joins TRBV14 and TRBJ2-5; 15 nucleotides line up with TRBD2. Germline V gives CDR1 SGHDN, CDR2 FVKESK. Trimming removed 3 bases from V and 0 bases from J; junction bases left unmatched: 8. The CDR3 has 19 residues. The CDR3 is CASSHRTSGRAQYQETQYF. For the CDR3, the DNA is TGTGCCAGCAGCCATCGGACTAGCGGGAGGGCCCAGTACCAAGAGACCCAGTACTTC.

This clonotype was detected only a few times. The chain employs TRBV20-1 and TRBJ2-1, with D perhaps matching TRBD1 (6 bases). Per the germline V gene, CDR1 is DFQATT and CDR2 is SNEGSKA (reference sequence). This CDR3 region has 14 residues. The V gene lost 6 bases and the J gene lost 5 bases, with 17 bases spanning the gap. The DNA of the CDR3 is TGCAGTGCCATACAGGGTTCGACAGACAATGAGCAGTTCTTC. Its protein product is CSAIQGSTDNEQFF.

This clonotype was seen at least ten times. The chain couples TRBV15 to TRBJ2-7; 8 nucleotides agree with TRBD2. The CDR3 is 14 residues long. Germline-derived CDR1 and CDR2 are LNHNV and YYDKDF (reference sequence). V lost 5 bases and J lost 0; bases outside the gene matches: 3. The CDR3 nucleotides are TGTGCCACCAGCTTTGGGACTAGCTCCTACGAGCAGTACTTC. Its translation: CATSFGTSSYEQYF.

The J gene is TRBJ2-4, the V gene TRBV7-2; D not resolved. This CDR3 comprises 12 residues. Germline V gene lookup returns CDR1 SGHTA and CDR2 FQGNSA. The V end lost 0 bases, the J end lost 3 bases, and 0 bases lay between the germline ends. CDR3 protein: CASSLAKNIQYF. As DNA, the CDR3 is TGTGCCAGCAGCTTAGCCAAAAACATTCAGTACTTC.

The chain uses TRBV11-3 and TRBJ2-5; 8 bases are a match to TRBD2. Germline V gives CDR1 SGHNT, CDR2 YENEEA. Germline trimming cut 5 bases from V and 4 bases from J; bases unmatched to any gene: 9. There are 15 residues in the CDR3. This chain's CDR3 is CASSPGTRKRETQYF. Here the CDR3 DNA reads TGTGCCAGCAGCCCCGGGACTAGGAAGCGAGAGACCCAGTACTTC.

In this sample, this clonotype turned up a few times. The CDR3 DNA is TGCAGTGCTAGAGGGACTAGTCCGGCAGAGACCCAGTACTTC. It is translated as CSARGTSPAETQYF. J is TRBJ2-5 and V is TRBV20-1; 7 bases agree with TRBD2. Per the germline V gene, CDR1 is DFQATT and CDR2 is SNEGSKA (reference sequence). CDR3 size: 14 residues. Unmatched junction bases numbered 6, after V lost 1 base and J lost 4 bases.

The chain joins TRBV18 to TRBJ1-3; no clear D gene. CDR1 and CDR2 from the germline V gene are KGHSH and LQKENI. Between the trimmed V and J ends, which lost 0 bases and 0 bases, there was a span of 12 bases. CDR3 length: 17 residues. CDR3 DNA sequence: TGTGCCAGCTCACCACCGGTCGGCCATTCCTCTGGAAACACCATATATTTT. Translating it yields CASSPPVGHSSGNTIYF.

This clonotype was recorded at least ten times. The chain combines TRBV4-1 with TRBJ2-7, with a tentative D call TRBD1 (5 bases). Trimming cost V 1 base and J 3 bases, with 10 bases left between them. Germline V CDR1 and CDR2: MGHRA, YSYEKL. CDR3 length: 14 amino acids. The CDR3 loop reads CASSQVPRDYEQYF. The DNA for the CDR3 is TGCGCCAGCAGCCAAGTTCCCAGGGACTACGAGCAGTACTTC.

The CDR3 coding sequence is TGCAGTGCTAGAGATCGTGGGGACGTAGCGAAGCAGTTCTTC. Amino acids: CSARDRGDVAKQFF. The V gene is TRBV20-1, the J gene TRBJ2-1; D may be TRBD1 or TRBD2 (5 bases each). This CDR3 has 14 amino acids. The ends were cut back, 0 bases at V and 11 bases at J, with 17 bases in the middle. Germline-derived CDR1 and CDR2 are DFQATT and SNEGSKA (reference sequence).